This entry lists 24 T cell receptor beta chains sequenced from one sample in a study of CD8+CD57+ T cells in acquired aplastic anemia. It was patients with CD8+CD57+ cell expansion by flow cytometry who were chosen for sequencing. TCR beta VDJ and CDR3 were profiled, and genomic DNA was the template. TCRdb called the reads again in MiXCR, with one record for every CDR3 protein. The sample gives 300,000 or so distinct CDR3 sequences, roughly 61% of which show up once; around 1.3% is in the top ten. Sequenced input: sorted CD4+, CD8+, or CD8+CD57+ T cells (not recorded which) from PBMCs. All receptors derive from a human donor with aplastic anemia.

The rearrangement uses TRBV9 and TRBJ1-4, with 7 bases aligning to TRBD1. The CDR3 sequence is 15 residues long. Trimming took 0 bases from V and 5 from J; bases not matched to a gene: 4. CDR1 is SGDLS, CDR2 YYNGEE, per germline. CDR3: CASSVEGQRNEKLFF. CDR3 bases: TGTGCCAGCAGCGTAGAGGGACAGCGGAATGAAAAACTGTTTTTT. Supplemented by reference TRBV9 and TRBJ1-4, the full variable domain reads DSGVTQTPKHLITATGQRVTLRCSPRSGDLSVYWYQQSLDQGLQFLIQYYNGEERAKGNILERFSAQQFPDLHSELNLSSLELGDSALYFCASSVEGQRNEKLFFGSGTQLSVL.

The rearrangement uses TRBV20-1 and TRBJ2-7, with a possible D match to TRBD1 (5 bases). V lost 3 bases, J lost 5 bases, and 8 bases lay in between. The V gene's germline CDR1 is DFQATT and CDR2 SNEGSKA (reference sequence). The CDR3 is 11 residues long. CDR3 amino acids: CSASTGNEQYF. The DNA for the CDR3 is TGCAGTGCTAGTACAGGCAACGAGCAGTACTTC.

The table lists this clonotype with many counts. The chain combines TRBV5-1 with TRBJ2-1; 13 bases are a match to TRBD2. V trimming: 4 bases; J trimming: 4 bases; junction bases outside the gene matches: 2. This CDR3 is built from 15 residues. Germline V CDR1 and CDR2: SGHRS, YFSETQ. CDR3 in amino acids: CASSALAGGYNEQFF. CDR3 nucleotide sequence: TGCGCCAGCAGCGCACTAGCGGGGGGGTACAATGAGCAGTTCTTC.

This clonotype was recorded many times. This CDR3 reads CASSLIQGAYGYTF. The CDR3 bases are TGTGCCAGCAGTTTAATACAGGGGGCCTATGGCTACACCTTC. The chain employs TRBV12-3 or TRBV12-4 and TRBJ1-2; 9 bases fit TRBD1. The CDR3 consists of 14 residues. After removal of 2 bases from V and 4 bases from J, the junction contained 2 bases not matched to a gene.

The genes are TRBV10-1 and TRBJ1-1, with no clear D. Per germline, CDR1 WNHNN and CDR2 SYGVQD (reference sequence). The CDR3 loop spans 13 amino acids. Deletions cut 3 bases from V and 0 bases from J, with 5 bases between. The CDR3 spells CASSDIMNTEAFF. CDR3 bases: TGCGCCAGCAGTGATATCATGAACACTGAAGCTTTCTTT.

The chain has TRBV19 and TRBJ1-5; 7 bases are a match to TRBD1. This CDR3 region has 15 residues. Germline V CDR1 and CDR2: LNHDA, SQIVND (reference sequence). Germline trimming cut 10 bases from V and 5 bases from J; bases unmatched to any gene: 14. CDR3 nucleotides: TGTGCCACCGAAATACCGGGACAGCCACATCAGCCCCAGCATTTT. It specifies CATEIPGQPHQPQHF.

The chain carries TRBV10-2 and TRBJ2-3; the match to TRBD1 covers 9 bases. With 5 bases clipped from V and 0 bases from J, the junction kept 6 bases outside the gene matches. The CDR3 totals 16 residues. Per germline, CDR1 WSHSY and CDR2 SAAADI. In DNA, the CDR3 is TGCGCCAGCAGTAACATACAGGGGGCAAGCACAGATACGCAGTATTTT. It encodes CASSNIQGASTDTQYF.

The chain links TRBV19 to TRBJ2-1, with D possibly being TRBD2 (6 bases). The CDR3 loop spans 15 amino acids. Germline V gene sequence: CDR1 LNHDA, CDR2 SQIVND (reference sequence). V lost 1 base to trimming and J lost 3 bases, with 10 bases between them. CDR3 sequence: CASSIAAGNYNEQFF. DNA for the CDR3: TGTGCCAGTAGTATAGCGGCGGGAAACTACAATGAGCAGTTCTTC.

This chain connects TRBV15 to TRBJ2-1, with 7 bases that match TRBD2. With 4 bases clipped from V and 6 bases from J, the junction kept 9 bases outside the gene matches. Germline assignment: CDR1 LNHNV and CDR2 YYDKDF (reference sequence). The CDR3 runs to 15 residues. The DNA of the CDR3 is TGTGCCACCAGCACCGGATTGGCTAGCGGCAATGAGCAGTTCTTC. Translating it yields CATSTGLASGNEQFF.

The rearrangement uses TRBV20-1 and TRBJ1-3; 10 positions agree with TRBD1. This CDR3 is 18 amino acids long. V shed 3 bases, J shed 0 bases, and the junction held 11 bases outside the gene matches. Germline assignment: CDR1 DFQATT and CDR2 SNEGSKA (reference sequence). CDR3 residues: CSARRRQGALSSGNTIYF. The CDR3 nucleotides read TGCAGTGCTAGGAGACGACAGGGGGCTCTGAGCTCTGGAAACACCATATATTTT.

This clonotype was seen a handful of times. One base away lies a much larger clone, so this may be a sequencing read error. The V and J genes are TRBV5-5 and TRBJ2-7, with D possibly TRBD2 on 5 matching bases. Germline V gene lookup returns CDR1 SGHKS and CDR2 YYEKEE (reference sequence). The CDR3 runs to 15 residues. The CDR3 reads CAGSLVPLEQYEQYF. The CDR3 DNA is TGTGCCGGCAGCTTGGTTCCACTAGAACAGTACGAGCAGTACTTC.

The rearrangement uses TRBV7-3 and TRBJ2-1, with 9 bases lining up with TRBD1. Germline V CDR1 and CDR2: SGHTA, FQGTGA. J was trimmed by 5 bases and V by 5 bases; bases with no gene match: 1. This CDR3 comprises 13 residues. In DNA, the CDR3 is TGTGCCAGCAGCGGACAGGGGAACAATGAGCAGTTCTTC. It codes for CASSGQGNNEQFF.

This clonotype has only a few counts. This rearrangement joins TRBV12-3 or TRBV12-4 to TRBJ1-1; perhaps TRBD1 as D (5 bases). The CDR3 runs to 13 residues. V was clipped by 6 bases and J by 6 bases, with 14 bases between them. CDR3 in amino acids: CASSLQRGAEAFF. In DNA, the CDR3 is TGTGCCAGCAGCCTACAGCGGGGGGCTGAAGCTTTCTTT.

This clonotype was detected once. The rearrangement links TRBV20-1 to TRBJ1-1; no firm D call. Germline lookup yields CDR1 DFQATT and CDR2 SNEGSKA (reference sequence). The germline V and J ends were trimmed by 3 bases and 11 bases, with 19 bases remaining between them. This CDR3 has 13 amino acids. CDR3 sequence: CSARRMDGPWAFF. As DNA, the CDR3 is TGCAGTGCTAGGAGAATGGACGGGCCGTGGGCTTTCTTT.

This clonotype was seen many times. The rearrangement joins TRBV12-3 or TRBV12-4 to TRBJ2-5; 8 bases match TRBD2. The CDR3 consists of 15 residues. V was clipped by 5 bases and J by 2 bases; unmatched bases: 7. The CDR3 loop reads CASSPGLGVQETQYF. Written as DNA, the CDR3 is TGTGCCAGCAGTCCGGGACTAGGGGTGCAAGAGACCCAGTACTTC.

This rearrangement joins TRBV7-8 to TRBJ2-1, with 15 bases that match TRBD2. The CDR3 extends over 17 amino acids. Per the germline V gene, CDR1 is SGHVS and CDR2 is FQNEAQ. The junction had 5 bases not matched to a gene; V was cut back by 3 bases and J by 5 bases. CDR3 in amino acids: CASSFHGLAGGHNEQFF. The CDR3 coding sequence is TGTGCCAGCAGCTTCCACGGACTAGCGGGGGGGCACAATGAGCAGTTCTTC.

This clonotype was seen ten or more times. V gene TRBV7-9 combines with J gene TRBJ1-1; D remains ambiguous. The CDR3 is made up of 13 amino acids. CDR1 and CDR2 (germline): SEHNR, FQNEAQ (reference sequence). The V and J ends lost 1 base and 6 bases respectively, with 9 bases between them. The CDR3: CASSLVTGAEAFF. CDR3 DNA sequence: TGTGCCAGCAGCTTAGTAACGGGCGCTGAAGCTTTCTTT. Based on the CDR3 plus reference TRBV7-9 and TRBJ1-1, the full variable domain is DTGVSQNPRHKITKRGQNVTFRCDPISEHNRLYWYRQTLGQGPEFLTYFQNEAQLEKSRLLSDRFSAERPKGSFSTLEIQRTEQGDSAMYLCASSLVTGAEAFFGQGTRLTVV.

This clonotype was seen ten or more times. The chain is built from TRBV9 and TRBJ1-2; D possibly corresponds to TRBD1 (6 bases). The V end was cut by 0 bases, the J end by 4 bases, with 10 bases between. This CDR3 has 14 residues. CDR1 and CDR2 from the germline V gene are SGDLS and YYNGEE. CDR3 sequence: CASSVATGSYGYTF. DNA for the CDR3: TGTGCCAGCAGCGTAGCTACAGGGTCCTATGGCTACACCTTC. The full variable domain, completed using reference TRBV9 and TRBJ1-2, is DSGVTQTPKHLITATGQRVTLRCSPRSGDLSVYWYQQSLDQGLQFLIQYYNGEERAKGNILERFSAQQFPDLHSELNLSSLELGDSALYFCASSVATGSYGYTFGSGTRLTVV.

This chain connects TRBV20-1 to TRBJ2-3; 9 bases align to TRBD2. Trimming cost V 3 bases and J 6 bases; bases outside gene matches: 4. The length of the CDR3 is 13 residues. Germline V CDR1 and CDR2: DFQATT, SNEGSKA (reference sequence). This chain's CDR3 is CSARLAGADTQYF. The CDR3 region has the DNA TGCAGTGCTAGGTTAGCGGGGGCCGATACGCAGTATTTT.

This chain joins TRBV5-1 and TRBJ2-2; D may match TRBD1 or TRBD2 (6 bases each). This CDR3 spans 14 amino acids. Trimming removed 1 base at V and 5 bases at J, with 9 bases between. Germline CDR1 reads SGHRS; CDR2 reads YFSETQ. The CDR3 region has the DNA TGCGCCAGCAGCTTGAGGGGGGTAACCGGGGAGCTGTTTTTT. Translation: CASSLRGVTGELFF.

This clonotype was found once. The V and J genes are TRBV9 and TRBJ2-5; 12 bases agree with TRBD1. The CDR3 loop spans 17 amino acids. The V and J ends lost 0 bases and 5 bases, in that order; junction bases with no gene match: 8. From germline, CDR1 is SGDLS and CDR2 YYNGEE. This chain's CDR3 is CASSVGGTGGAWETQYF. Here the CDR3 DNA reads TGTGCCAGCAGCGTAGGGGGGACAGGGGGCGCGTGGGAGACCCAGTACTTC.

This clonotype has a count of ten or more. The gene calls are TRBV6-4 and TRBJ2-3; 14 bases fit TRBD2. The CDR3 covers 15 residues. Germline lookup yields CDR1 MRHNA and CDR2 SNTAGT. Unmatched junction bases numbered 4, after V lost 5 bases and J lost 6 bases. Written as DNA, the CDR3 is TGTGCCAGCAGTCGGACTAGCGGGGGGTTGGATACGCAGTATTTT. This codes for CASSRTSGGLDTQYF.

This clonotype was seen more than once but under ten times. This sequence joins TRBV19 and TRBJ1-2; 9 positions match TRBD1. CDR1 is LNHDA, CDR2 SQIVND, per germline (reference sequence). The CDR3 covers 14 residues. After removal of 9 bases from V and 1 base from J, the junction contained 6 bases not matched to a gene. The CDR3 reads CASAGTGINYGYTF. The CDR3 nucleotides read TGTGCCAGCGCCGGGACAGGGATTAACTATGGCTACACCTTC.

The chain has TRBV7-2 and TRBJ2-1; no firm D call. CDR3 size: 12 residues. Germline V gene lookup returns CDR1 SGHTA and CDR2 FQGNSA. The V end lost 1 base, the J end lost 15 bases, and 13 bases lay between the germline ends. Here the CDR3 reads CASSLVTLRWFF. The CDR3 nucleotides read TGTGCCAGCAGCTTAGTCACTCTAAGGTGGTTCTTC. The full variable domain, completed using reference TRBV7-2 and TRBJ2-1, is GAGVSQSPSNKVTEKGKDVELRCDPISGHTALYWYRQSLGQGLEFLIYFQGNSAPDKSGLPSDRFSAERTGGSVSTLTIQRTQQEDSAVYLCASSLVTLRWFFGPGTRLTVL.